Shown below are 19 T cell receptor beta chains from a single sample sequenced in a study of response to subunit inactivated influenza vaccine. One entry per CDR3 protein, called by TCRdb with MiXCR from the RT-PCR reads. Of just over 300,000 distinct CDR3 sequences listed, about 20% are singletons. The sequences come from PBMCs from blood, collected less than 22 months after vaccination. Every receptor here comes from a man between 50 and 75 years old who received an inactivated influenza vaccine.

This clonotype was detected a few times. The chain carries TRBV5-1 and TRBJ2-2, with D perhaps TRBD2 (5 bases). Germline V gene sequence: CDR1 SGHRS, CDR2 YFSETQ. This CDR3 region has 13 residues. Trimming stripped 1 base from V and 5 bases from J, with 6 bases between. The CDR3 bases are TGCGCCAGCAGCTTGCCGGGAACCGGGGAGCTGTTTTTT. Amino acid sequence: CASSLPGTGELFF.

This clonotype has a handful of counts. The V and J genes are TRBV6-2 or TRBV6-3 and TRBJ1-4, with no clear D. From germline, CDR1 is MNHEY and CDR2 SVGEGT. V was trimmed by 8 bases and J by 6 bases, leaving 13 bases between them. The CDR3 has 13 residues. The CDR3 reads CASGPAVDEKLFF. The CDR3 nucleotides are TGTGCCAGCGGGCCGGCGGTGGATGAAAAACTGTTTTTT.

This clonotype came up a few times. J is TRBJ2-7 and V is TRBV20-1, with D perhaps matching TRBD2 (5 bases). The CDR3 spans 12 residues. Trimming stripped 1 base from V and 2 bases from J, with 6 bases between. CDR1 DFQATT and CDR2 SNEGSKA come from the germline V gene (reference sequence). CDR3 sequence (DNA): TGCAGTGCTAGAGGAGGGCCCTACGAGCAGTACTTC. It specifies CSARGGPYEQYF.

This clonotype has ten or more counts. The chain combines TRBV28 with TRBJ1-4; TRBD1 might be the D (5 bases). CDR1 is MDHEN and CDR2 is SYDVKM in the germline V gene. This CDR3 has 16 residues. The V end was cut by 7 bases, the J end by 0 bases, with 15 bases between. CDR3 sequence reads: CASNPPGGTTNEKLFF. CDR3 DNA: TGTGCCAGCAACCCGCCGGGGGGGACAACTAATGAAAAACTGTTTTTT.

The rearrangement uses TRBV7-9 and TRBJ2-3; TRBD1 matches at 11 bases. The V and J ends lost 5 bases and 4 bases, in that order; junction bases with no gene match: 8. CDR1 SEHNR and CDR2 FQNEAQ come from the germline V gene (reference sequence). CDR3 length: 16 residues. As DNA, the CDR3 is TGTGCCAGCAGCCGCCCAGGGACAGGGGGATCAGATACGCAGTATTTT. It translates to CASSRPGTGGSDTQYF.

Only a few counts were recorded for this clonotype. The chain has TRBV29-1 and TRBJ2-7; D is possibly TRBD1 or TRBD2 (5 bases each). The CDR3 is made up of 12 amino acids. Germline V CDR1 and CDR2: SQVTM, ANQGSEA. With 7 bases removed from V and 2 bases from J, the gap between germline ends came to 12 bases. The CDR3 spells CSARDGPYEQYF. The CDR3 nucleotides are TGCAGCGCCAGGGACGGACCCTACGAGCAGTACTTC.

This clonotype was recorded a few times. V and J are TRBV18 and TRBJ2-5; D perhaps matches TRBD1 (6 bases). The CDR3 sequence is 16 residues long. CDR1 KGHSH and CDR2 LQKENI come from the germline V gene. Trimming shortened V by 2 bases and J by 1 base, and 14 bases separated the two germline ends. Here the CDR3 reads CASSPNSNRVQETQYF. CDR3 in DNA: TGTGCCAGCTCACCAAATTCGAACAGGGTCCAAGAGACCCAGTACTTC.

V gene TRBV28 combines with J gene TRBJ2-7, with D perhaps matching TRBD1 (6 bases). Between the trimmed V and J ends, which lost 5 bases and 5 bases, there was a span of 16 bases. Germline assignment: CDR1 MDHEN and CDR2 SYDVKM. CDR3 size: 14 residues. DNA of the CDR3: TGTGCCAGCAGTCGGGCAGGGGTAGGCCACGAGCAGTACTTC. It specifies CASSRAGVGHEQYF.

This clonotype was seen ten or more times. Relative to the germline gene, one junction end is altered; a read error may explain this. This chain links TRBV5-1 with TRBJ2-3, with D possibly matching TRBD2 (6 bases). The germline gives CDR1 SGHRS, CDR2 YFSETQ. The CDR3 covers 12 residues. The CDR3 nucleotides are TGTGCCAGCAGTCTCCGGGGGGATACGCAGTATTTT. Translated: CASSLRGDTQYF.

The chain uses TRBV10-3 and TRBJ1-4; maybe TRBD1 (6 bases). Germline CDR1 is ENHRY and CDR2 is SYGVKD. V was pared by 4 bases and J by 0 bases, with 15 bases between. The CDR3 consists of 17 residues. The CDR3 DNA follows: TGTGCCATCAGTGCCGGGGGGGGCCGGGCAACTAATGAAAAACTGTTTTTT. This translates into CAISAGGGRATNEKLFF.

In its sample, this clonotype was seen a few times. The rearrangement uses TRBV19 and TRBJ1-2, with D unresolved. Germline-derived CDR1 and CDR2 are LNHDA and SQIVND (reference sequence). The CDR3 spans 14 residues. V shed 8 bases and J shed 2 bases, with 15 bases lying between them. The CDR3 is CASASSPRNYGYTF. The DNA for the CDR3 is TGTGCCAGTGCCTCATCACCCAGGAACTATGGCTACACCTTC.

This clonotype was recorded at least ten times. This chain uses TRBV20-1 with TRBJ2-3, with unresolved D. Trimming removed 2 bases at V and 0 bases at J, with 12 bases between. CDR1 is DFQATT and CDR2 is SNEGSKA in the germline V gene (reference sequence). The CDR3 extends over 15 amino acids. The CDR3 DNA reads as TGCAGTGCTAGAAGCTTCAGTGCTAGCACAGATACGCAGTATTTT. This sequence encodes CSARSFSASTDTQYF.

The chain links TRBV5-4 to TRBJ2-1; possible D gene TRBD2, 6 bases. Germline CDR1 SGHNT, CDR2 YYREEE (reference sequence). V lost 3 bases and J 4 bases, leaving 11 bases between the germline ends. The CDR3 totals 14 residues. Here the CDR3 reads CASSWGVGYNEQFF. CDR3 DNA sequence: TGTGCCAGCAGCTGGGGGGTAGGGTACAATGAGCAGTTCTTC.

The chain couples TRBV12-3 or TRBV12-4 to TRBJ2-2, with a weak D call TRBD2 (7 bases). Trimming took off 3 bases at V and 4 bases at J, with 12 bases between the two ends. The CDR3 is 15 amino acids. CDR3 DNA sequence: TGTGCCAGCAGTTTGTGGGGGGGCCCCACCGGGGAGCTGTTTTTT. This codes for CASSLWGGPTGELFF.

V usage is TRBV7-8 and J usage is TRBJ2-7, with D perhaps given as TRBD1 or TRBD2 (6 bases each). Looked up from germline, CDR1 is SGHVS and CDR2 is FQNEAQ. The CDR3 is 16 amino acids. V lost 2 bases to trimming and J lost 4 bases, with 18 bases between them. The CDR3 loop reads CASSLIWGAIGYEQYF. Written as DNA, the CDR3 is TGTGCCAGCAGCTTAATATGGGGGGCCATCGGTTACGAGCAGTACTTC.

This clonotype was recorded a few times. This chain links TRBV6-1 with TRBJ2-2, with a possible D match to TRBD2 (7 bases). The length of the CDR3 is 14 residues. Germline values: CDR1 MNHNS, CDR2 SASEGT. V was pared by 8 bases and J by 3 bases, with 13 bases between. In nucleotides, the CDR3 is TGTGCCAGCCGGCGGGGGCGATACACCGGGGAGCTGTTTTTT. Translation gives CASRRGRYTGELFF.

The sample holds a few counts of this clonotype. This may come from a read error, since a much larger clone is one base off. The chain links TRBV7-9 to TRBJ2-5; TRBD1 matches 8 bases. Germline CDR1 SEHNR, CDR2 FQNEAQ (reference sequence). This CDR3 comprises 14 residues. The CDR3 here is CASSTSTGEEPQYF. DNA for the CDR3: TGTGCCAGCAGCACCTCGACAGGGGAAGAGCCCCAGTACTTC.

This clonotype was counted a few times. The V call is TRBV4-3, the J call TRBJ1-3, with D tentatively TRBD1 (6 bases). Trimming left V 4 bases short and J 3 bases short, with 16 bases between. The germline gives CDR1 LGHNA, CDR2 YSLEER. There are 16 residues in the CDR3. CDR3: CASSPGHTGNGNTIYF. The CDR3 nucleotides read TGCGCCAGCAGCCCTGGCCACACAGGGAATGGAAACACCATATATTTT.

This clonotype was observed at least ten times. The V gene is TRBV4-2, the J gene TRBJ2-7; 12 bases align to TRBD2. Losses at the gene ends were 0 bases for V and 10 bases for J; bases not matched to a gene: 4. Germline values: CDR1 LGHNA, CDR2 YNFKEQ. The CDR3 extends over 14 amino acids. The CDR3 loop is CASSQDRTSGVQYF. DNA of the CDR3: TGTGCCAGCAGCCAAGACCGGACTAGCGGGGTCCAGTACTTC.